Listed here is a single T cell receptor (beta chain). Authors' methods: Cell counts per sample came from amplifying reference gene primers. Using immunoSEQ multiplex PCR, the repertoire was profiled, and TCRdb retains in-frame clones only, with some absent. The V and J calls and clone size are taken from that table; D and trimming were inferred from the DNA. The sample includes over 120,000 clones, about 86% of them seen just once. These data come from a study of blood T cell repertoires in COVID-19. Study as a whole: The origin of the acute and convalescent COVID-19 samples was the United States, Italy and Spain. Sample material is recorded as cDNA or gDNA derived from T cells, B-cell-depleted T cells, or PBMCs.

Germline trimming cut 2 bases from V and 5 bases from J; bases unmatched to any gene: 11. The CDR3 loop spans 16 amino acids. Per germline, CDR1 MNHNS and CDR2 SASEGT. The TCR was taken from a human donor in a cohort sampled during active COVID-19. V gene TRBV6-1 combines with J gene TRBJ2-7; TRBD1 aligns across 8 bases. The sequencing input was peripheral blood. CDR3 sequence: CASSEKGTGITDEQYF. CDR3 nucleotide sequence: TGTGCCAGCAGTGAAAAAGGGACAGGAATTACGGACGAGCAGTACTTC.